The subject of this entry is one TCR beta chain. The target antigen is unknown. This CDR3 has 15 residues. Trimming stripped 3 bases from V and 2 bases from J, with 8 bases between. From germline, CDR1 is SGHTA and CDR2 FQGTGA. The sample belongs to a study of beta chain features in type 1 diabetes. Whole-study findings and limits: Researchers caution that PCR might favor shorter templates, equally among patients and controls.

Of the isolated RNA, all was reverse transcribed, and so the sequenced material was expressed TCRB transcripts. Assay used: immunoSEQ multiplex PCR; TCRdb lists only in-frame clones, some missing. The sample comprises 300,000 to 450,000 clones, 10% to 15% of which are singletons, and roughly 0.015% rests with the top ten. The source of this sequence is a young man in good health. V gene TRBV7-3 combines with J gene TRBJ2-6; D is uncertain. Sequenced material: naive CD4+ T cells from blood. CDR3 nucleotides: TGTGCCAGCAGCTTCAGGAACACTGGGGCCAACGTCCTGACTTTC. This gives the protein CASSFRNTGANVLTF.